This TCR beta chain is from a study of T-cell memory formation after mild COVID-19. Study details: TCR clustering was largely donor specific.

Constant-segment-primed 5'RACE gave TCR alpha and TCR beta cDNA libraries with sample barcodes and UMIs. TCRdb processed the 5' RACE reads anew with MiXCR; each CDR3 protein has one entry. The repertoire has hundreds of thousands of distinct CDR3 sequences, less than 25% of them found once; the top ten carry around 9%. V lost 9 bases, J lost 0 bases, and 2 bases stayed unmatched. This CDR3 has 13 residues. Germline-derived CDR1 and CDR2 are MNHEY and SMNVEV (reference sequence). The TCR originated in an adult woman who had mild COVID-19 (a few samples of this study predate the infection). Cell type and time point are not known. The J gene is TRBJ2-7, the V gene TRBV27; 10 nucleotides match TRBD2. Sequencing was carried out using PBMCs or a T cell subset sorted from them (not recorded which). The CDR3 sequence: CASSGGNSYEQYF. The CDR3 DNA sequence: TGTGCCAGTAGCGGGGGGAACTCCTACGAGCAGTACTTC.